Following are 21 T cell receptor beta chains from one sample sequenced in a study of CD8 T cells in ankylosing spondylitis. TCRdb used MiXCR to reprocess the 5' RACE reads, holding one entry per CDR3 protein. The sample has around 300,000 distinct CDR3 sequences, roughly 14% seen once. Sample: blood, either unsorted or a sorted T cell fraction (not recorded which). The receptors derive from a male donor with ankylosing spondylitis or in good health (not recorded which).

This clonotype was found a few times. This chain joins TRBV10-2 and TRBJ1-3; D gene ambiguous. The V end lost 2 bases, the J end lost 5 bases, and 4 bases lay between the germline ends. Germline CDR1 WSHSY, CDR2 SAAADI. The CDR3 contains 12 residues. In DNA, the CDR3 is TGCGCCAGCAGTGAGGTCAGAAACACCATATATTTT. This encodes CASSEVRNTIYF.

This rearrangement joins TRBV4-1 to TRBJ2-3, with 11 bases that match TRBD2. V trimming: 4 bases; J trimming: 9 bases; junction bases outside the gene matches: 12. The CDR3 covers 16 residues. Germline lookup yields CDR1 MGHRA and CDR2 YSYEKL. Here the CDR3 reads CASSLSEGLAERTQYF. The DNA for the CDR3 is TGCGCCAGCAGCCTCTCTGAGGGACTAGCGGAAAGAACGCAGTATTTT.

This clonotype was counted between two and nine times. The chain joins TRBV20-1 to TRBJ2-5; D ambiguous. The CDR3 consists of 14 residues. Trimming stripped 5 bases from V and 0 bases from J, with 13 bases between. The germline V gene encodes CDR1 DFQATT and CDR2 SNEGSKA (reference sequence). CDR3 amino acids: CSAFIDTNQETQYF. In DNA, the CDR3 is TGCAGTGCTTTTATTGACACGAACCAAGAGACCCAGTACTTC.

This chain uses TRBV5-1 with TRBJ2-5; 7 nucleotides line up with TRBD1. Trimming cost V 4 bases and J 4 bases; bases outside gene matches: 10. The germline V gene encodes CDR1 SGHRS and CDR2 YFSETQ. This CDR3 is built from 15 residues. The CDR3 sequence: CASSRRQGLVETQYF. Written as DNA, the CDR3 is TGCGCCAGCAGCCGGAGACAGGGTCTTGTAGAGACCCAGTACTTC.

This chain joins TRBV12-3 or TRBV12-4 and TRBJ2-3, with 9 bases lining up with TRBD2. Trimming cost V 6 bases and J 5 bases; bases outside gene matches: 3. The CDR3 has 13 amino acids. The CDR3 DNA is TGTGCCAGCAGGAAGACTAGCGGAGATACGCAGTATTTT. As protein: CASRKTSGDTQYF.

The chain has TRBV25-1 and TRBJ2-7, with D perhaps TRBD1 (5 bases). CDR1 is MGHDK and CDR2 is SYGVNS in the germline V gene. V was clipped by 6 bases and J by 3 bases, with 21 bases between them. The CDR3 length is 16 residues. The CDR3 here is CASSDVTASIGYEQYF. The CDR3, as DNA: TGTGCCAGCAGCGACGTGACAGCCTCCATCGGCTACGAGCAGTACTTC.

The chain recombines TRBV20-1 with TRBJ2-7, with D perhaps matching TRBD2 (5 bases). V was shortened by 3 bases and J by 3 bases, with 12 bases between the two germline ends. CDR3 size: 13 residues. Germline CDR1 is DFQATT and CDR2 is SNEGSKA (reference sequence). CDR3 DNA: TGCAGTGCTAGGGGAAACGGACTCTACGAGCAGTACTTC. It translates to CSARGNGLYEQYF.

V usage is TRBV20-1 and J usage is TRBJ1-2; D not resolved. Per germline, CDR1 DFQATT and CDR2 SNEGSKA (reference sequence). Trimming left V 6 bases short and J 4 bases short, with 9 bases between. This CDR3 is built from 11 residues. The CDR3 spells CSATGPYGYTF. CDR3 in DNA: TGCAGTGCCACCGGGCCCTATGGCTACACCTTC.

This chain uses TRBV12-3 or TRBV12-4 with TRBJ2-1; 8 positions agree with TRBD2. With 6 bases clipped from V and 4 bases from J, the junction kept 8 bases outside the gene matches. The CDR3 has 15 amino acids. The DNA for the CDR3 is TGTGCCAGCAGGCAAGCGGGGGATGCTTACAATGAGCAGTTCTTC. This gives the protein CASRQAGDAYNEQFF.

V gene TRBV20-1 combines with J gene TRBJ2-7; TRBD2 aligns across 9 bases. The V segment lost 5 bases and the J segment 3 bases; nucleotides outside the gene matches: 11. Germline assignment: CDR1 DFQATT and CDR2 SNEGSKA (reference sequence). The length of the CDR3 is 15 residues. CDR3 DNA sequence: TGCAGTGCTCCAGGGTCAGCGGGAGGCCACTACGAGCAGTACTTC. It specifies CSAPGSAGGHYEQYF.

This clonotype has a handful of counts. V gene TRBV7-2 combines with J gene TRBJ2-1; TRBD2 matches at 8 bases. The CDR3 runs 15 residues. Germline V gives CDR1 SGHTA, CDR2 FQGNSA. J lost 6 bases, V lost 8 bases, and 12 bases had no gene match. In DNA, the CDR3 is TGTGCCAGCTTCTTACCGGGACTAGGGAGCAATGAGCAGTTCTTC. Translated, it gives CASFLPGLGSNEQFF.

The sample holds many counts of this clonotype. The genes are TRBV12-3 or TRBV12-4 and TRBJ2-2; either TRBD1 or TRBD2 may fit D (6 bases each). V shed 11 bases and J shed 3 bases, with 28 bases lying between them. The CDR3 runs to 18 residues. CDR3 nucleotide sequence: TGTGCCTTCTGTTTAGGGGGGAGGAGGAGGCCGGACACCGGGGAGCTGTTTTTT. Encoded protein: CAFCLGGRRRPDTGELFF.

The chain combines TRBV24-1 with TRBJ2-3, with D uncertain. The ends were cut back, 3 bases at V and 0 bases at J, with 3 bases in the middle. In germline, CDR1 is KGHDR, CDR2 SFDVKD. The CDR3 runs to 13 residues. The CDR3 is CATSDDSTDTQYF. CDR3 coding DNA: TGTGCCACCAGTGATGATAGCACAGATACGCAGTATTTT.

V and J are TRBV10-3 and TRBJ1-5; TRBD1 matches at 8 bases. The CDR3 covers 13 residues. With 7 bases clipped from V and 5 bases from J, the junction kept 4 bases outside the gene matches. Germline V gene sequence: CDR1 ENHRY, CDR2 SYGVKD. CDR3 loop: CAITSGGDQPQHF. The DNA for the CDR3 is TGTGCCATCACCTCAGGGGGCGATCAGCCCCAGCATTTT.

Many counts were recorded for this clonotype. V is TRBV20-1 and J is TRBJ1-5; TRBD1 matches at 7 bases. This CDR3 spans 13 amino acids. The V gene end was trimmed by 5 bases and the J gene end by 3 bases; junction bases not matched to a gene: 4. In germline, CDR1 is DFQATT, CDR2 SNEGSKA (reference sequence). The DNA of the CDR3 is TGCAGTGCTCCTACAGGGGACAATCAGCCCCAGCATTTT. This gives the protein CSAPTGDNQPQHF.

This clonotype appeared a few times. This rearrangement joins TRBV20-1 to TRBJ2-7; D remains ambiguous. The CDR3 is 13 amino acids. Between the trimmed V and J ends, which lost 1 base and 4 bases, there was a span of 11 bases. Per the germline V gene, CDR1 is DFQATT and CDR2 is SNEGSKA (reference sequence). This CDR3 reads CSARAELGYEQYF. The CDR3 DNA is TGCAGTGCTAGAGCCGAGCTGGGGTACGAGCAGTACTTC.

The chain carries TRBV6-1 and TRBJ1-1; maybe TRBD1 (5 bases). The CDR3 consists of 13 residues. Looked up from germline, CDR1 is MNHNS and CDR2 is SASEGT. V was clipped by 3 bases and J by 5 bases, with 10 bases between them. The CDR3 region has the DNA TGTGCCAGCAGTGATGCAGGGTGGACTGAAGCTTTCTTT. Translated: CASSDAGWTEAFF.

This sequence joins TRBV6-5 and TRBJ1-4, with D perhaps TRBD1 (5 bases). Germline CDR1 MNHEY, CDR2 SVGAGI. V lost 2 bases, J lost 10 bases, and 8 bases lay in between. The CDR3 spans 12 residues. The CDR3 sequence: CASSYRGGKLFF. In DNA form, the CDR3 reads TGTGCCAGCAGTTACCGGGGGGGAAAACTGTTTTTT.

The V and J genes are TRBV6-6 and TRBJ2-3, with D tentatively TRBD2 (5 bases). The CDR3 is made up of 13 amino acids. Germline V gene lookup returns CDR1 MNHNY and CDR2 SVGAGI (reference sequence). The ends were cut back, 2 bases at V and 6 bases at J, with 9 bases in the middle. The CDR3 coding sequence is TGTGCCAGCAGTTACACGGGGTGGGATACGCAGTATTTT. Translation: CASSYTGWDTQYF.

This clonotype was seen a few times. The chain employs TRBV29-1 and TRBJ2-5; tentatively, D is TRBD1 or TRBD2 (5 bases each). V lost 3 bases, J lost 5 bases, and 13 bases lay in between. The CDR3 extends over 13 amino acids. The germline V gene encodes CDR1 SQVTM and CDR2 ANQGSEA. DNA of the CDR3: TGCAGCGTTGAGGGGGTGCCCGGGGAGACCCAGTACTTC. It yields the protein CSVEGVPGETQYF.

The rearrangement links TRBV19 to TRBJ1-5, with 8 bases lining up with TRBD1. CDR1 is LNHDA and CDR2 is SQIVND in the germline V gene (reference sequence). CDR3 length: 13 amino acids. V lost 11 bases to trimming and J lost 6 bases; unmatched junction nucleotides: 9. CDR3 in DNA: TGTGCCGCGGGGCGACAGGGGACTCAGCCCCAGCATTTT. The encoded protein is CAAGRQGTQPQHF.